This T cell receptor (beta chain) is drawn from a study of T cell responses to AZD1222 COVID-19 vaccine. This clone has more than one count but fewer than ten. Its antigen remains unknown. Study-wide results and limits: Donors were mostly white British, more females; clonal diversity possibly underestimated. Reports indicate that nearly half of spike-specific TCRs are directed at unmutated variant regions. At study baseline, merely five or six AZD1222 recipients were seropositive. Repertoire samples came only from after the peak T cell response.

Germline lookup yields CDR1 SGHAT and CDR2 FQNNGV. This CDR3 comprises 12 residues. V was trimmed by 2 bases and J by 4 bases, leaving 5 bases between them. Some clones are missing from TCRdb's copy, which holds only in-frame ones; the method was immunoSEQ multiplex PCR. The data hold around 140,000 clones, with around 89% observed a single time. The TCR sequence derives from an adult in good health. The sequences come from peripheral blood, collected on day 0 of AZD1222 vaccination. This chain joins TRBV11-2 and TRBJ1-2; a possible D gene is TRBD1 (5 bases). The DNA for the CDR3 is TGTGCCAGCAGCTTAACAGGCTATGGCTACACCTTC. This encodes CASSLTGYGYTF.